Listed below are T cell receptor beta chains from one sample, sequenced in a study of shared T cell receptors in the human thymus. The data were produced by immunoSEQ multiplex PCR, yet TCRdb's version contains in-frame clones alone and is incomplete. The sample records hundreds of thousands of clones, roughly 90% being singletons. These same records also appear under a second study, on human thymus T cells.

Material: thymocytes. All receptors derive from a boy younger than two with a congenital heart defect. Both conserved end residues are trimmed from each CDR3.

j_gene: TRBJ2-7
v_gene: TRBV30
CDR3aa: AWSGSGRDFYEQY

j_gene: TRBJ2-2
v_gene: TRBV20-1
CDR3aa: SAVRDRGLF

j_gene: TRBJ2-7
v_gene: TRBV7-2
CDR3aa: ASSLGRNSSYEQY

j_gene: TRBJ2-3
v_gene: TRBV19
CDR3aa: ASSIRGTGQGGTDTQY

j_gene: TRBJ2-3
v_gene: TRBV5-1
CDR3aa: ASSLRGNLRSDTQY

j_gene: TRBJ1-4
v_gene: TRBV28
CDR3aa: ASSRTVAGDEKLF

j_gene: TRBJ1-2
v_gene: TRBV5-1
CDR3aa: ASSSRGGYGYT

j_gene: TRBJ2-7
v_gene: TRBV7-7
CDR3aa: ASSLLAGGGEQY

j_gene: TRBJ2-1
v_gene: TRBV27
CDR3aa: ASSPSGAGGVFNEQF

j_gene: TRBJ2-3
v_gene: TRBV4-3
CDR3aa: ASSQEGRGSDTQY

j_gene: TRBJ2-7
v_gene: TRBV10-3
CDR3aa: AISESWQGRPYEQY

j_gene: TRBJ2-7
v_gene: TRBV10-2
CDR3aa: ASIGTSGWGPYEQY

j_gene: TRBJ2-2
v_gene: TRBV27
CDR3aa: ASSFRTSVNTGELF

j_gene: TRBJ2-5
v_gene: TRBV18
CDR3aa: ASSPPLQETQY

j_gene: TRBJ2-1
v_gene: TRBV18
CDR3aa: ASSPPSVADHYNEQF

j_gene: TRBJ2-2
v_gene: TRBV30
CDR3aa: AQAGVGTGELF

j_gene: TRBJ2-2
v_gene: TRBV6-1
CDR3aa: AIGLADTGELF

j_gene: TRBJ1-5
v_gene: TRBV2
CDR3aa: ASTLGQGGQPQH

j_gene: TRBJ2-3
v_gene: TRBV6-5
CDR3aa: ASSYGGGRAGDTQY

j_gene: TRBJ1-2
v_gene: TRBV12-5
CDR3aa: ASGSGVYGYT

j_gene: TRBJ2-3
v_gene: TRBV4-2
CDR3aa: ASSQVWGGGNTDTQY

j_gene: TRBJ2-2
v_gene: TRBV4-2
CDR3aa: ASSFNRAGENTGELF

j_gene: TRBJ2-5
v_gene: TRBV6-5
CDR3aa: ASSTGTGCLETQY